This TCR beta chain came from a study of response to subunit inactivated influenza vaccine (dated by TCRdb to 2017 to 2018). Some background on the complete study: Deep quantitative T cell receptor repertoire profiling was used in the study to track responses to a trivalent subunit inactivated influenza vaccine.

The library came from RT-PCR. TCRdb shows the sequencer as Illumina HiSeq 2500. The public reads were reanalyzed by TCRdb: fastp trimming at Q25, MiXCR alignment, in-frame beta chains only. Records with the same CDR3 protein are collapsed into one entry carrying the most frequent genes and DNA. Present in this sample are more than 700,000 distinct CDR3 sequences, around 20% of which were seen just once. The ten most abundant clones make up 10% to 13% of the sample. The germline V gene (reference sequence) gives CDR1 as DFQATT and CDR2 as SNEGSKA. Relative to germline, V is missing 3 bases and J is missing 4 bases, with 8 bases of the junction outside any gene match. The CDR3 covers 15 residues, taking in both the cysteine and the phenylalanine. CDR3 DNA is the only sequence kept; it has 45 bases, read in frame from the first base. Here is what the overall study found, with its caveats: It was suggested by the authors that each seasonal influenza vaccination may recruit only a limited number of new T cells.

As concerns this clonotype: This clone's antigen is unknown. No base-level quality is on record; no much larger clone is a single base apart.

The material sequenced was PBMCs from blood, taken 5 days after vaccination. The clonotype was recovered from a man aged 45-65 years who received an inactivated influenza vaccine. Donor details come from another sample of the same person, matched by shared clones. The chain couples TRBV20-1 to TRBJ2-7; 11 bases in the middle match TRBD2. The bases read TGCAGTGCTAGTAGCCTAGCGGGAGGATATTACGAGCAGTACTTC. This sequence encodes CSASSLAGGYYEQYF.